The present entry profiles one T cell receptor (beta chain) with its context. It lacks a known antigen. Base qualities are not at hand, and no much larger clone is one base apart. The donors were healthy, HIV-negative adults who had no recently reported acute infections or vaccinations. Every donor was a Caucasian adult residing in Nashville, Tennessee, USA. Magnetic negative selection was used to enrich CD4+ T cells, after which naive cells were positively selected on CD45RA and the negative fraction became the memory subset. After blood collection by leukapheresis, PBMCs were isolated using Ficoll-Histopaque density gradient centrifugation and then cryopreserved in the vapor phase of liquid nitrogen. Analytical flow cytometry was used to check the purity and quantity of each magnetically sorted T cell population. Genomic DNA was isolated from every sorted fraction and measured by UV absorbance on a Nanodrop 2000c.

This sample was included in a study of shared clonotypes between healthy human individuals (dated by TCRdb to about 2020). Describing the broader study: Two women and three men aged 18 to 49 years were included in the cohort. To estimate repertoire size and how much clonotypes are shared between individuals, the study performed deep sequencing of blood TCR repertoires from five healthy adults. Leukapheresis yielded between about 0.8 and 8.9 billion PBMCs per donor. For each donor, CD4 naive and CD4 memory were each run on three plates, CD8 naive on two plates, and CD8 memory on one plate. To increase sequencing depth and limit assay-specific biases, TCR repertoire library preparation and sequencing were carried out by different laboratories using diverse techniques. On the study overall, not on this receptor specifically: Estimated clonotype richness was generally larger for naive than for memory subsets. Compared with non-shared clonotypes, the clonotypes found in all four sorted-subset donors had higher generation probabilities. Pairwise subsampling indicated that sequencing depth was expected to affect the degree of clonotype sharing among donors. Even with the large sequencing depth, rarefaction of the sorted-subset datasets indicated that sequencing was incomplete. Sharing across several donors was observed for around 4.8% of naive CD4, under 4% of naive CD8, 2% to 2.5% of memory CD4, and 0.4% of memory CD8 clonotypes. Because the study included a small number of donors, the genetic and exposure-history diversity represented was limited. Sampling was restricted to blood, and TCR repertoires in tissues likely differ from the TCR repertoires found in blood.

Using the deep immunoSEQ assay, multiplex PCR amplified TCR CDR3 regions from genomic DNA. Extracted genomic DNA from each cell subset was distributed evenly across all wells of several immunoSEQ 96-well plates, and each plate was treated as a replicate. For sorted subsets, around 0.2 ug genomic DNA, equal to tens of thousands of T cell genomes, was loaded into each replicate PCR. Purified libraries were quantified with a Qubit 3.0 fluorometer, sized on a Bioanalyzer 2100, and re-quantified with the KAPA Library Quantification kit. A separate single-read 150-cycle Illumina NextSeq 550 flow cell was used to sequence each immunoSEQ 96-well plate. Concerning the study's data processing: The immunoSEQ output contained only junctional sequences without quality scores, so filtering could not match that applied to full-length reads. Sequences were annotated with PyIR, a Python wrapper for IgBLAST v1.9, and V/J genes and CDR3 were assigned using IMGT germline references. Reads with weak V/J assignments (E-value above 1e-6), missing CDR3, stop codons, out-of-frame junctions, or ambiguous translated residues were removed. V3J clonotypes were defined as sequences sharing the same inferred V gene, J gene, and CDR3 amino acid sequence. To compute the percentage overlap between repertoires, the number of shared unique clonotypes was divided by the size of the smaller repertoire. Richness of each repertoire was evaluated using RTK rarefaction, the Chao1 estimator, and Recon v2.1 estimates of unobserved clonotypes. Generation probabilities were computed with OLGA for all TCRbeta clonotypes obtained by the gDNA method from a handful of donors. TCRdb's version of the immuneACCESS table is confined to in-frame rearrangements and falls short of the full clone set. An unresolved V gene accounts for under half of the shortfall where checked; the remainder is of unknown origin. The V and J calls and clone size were taken over from that table, and D and trimming were inferred from the DNA. The table for this sample lists about 2 million clones; roughly 95% of them were counted only once. The top ten clones comprise 0.13% of the sample.

There are 16 amino acids in the CDR3, from cysteine to phenylalanine inclusive. The CDR3 DNA has 48 bases and is translated from base 1. Cut back by 0 bases and 3 bases, the V and J ends lie 15 bases apart. The germline V gene gives CDR1 as MGHRA and CDR2 as YSYEKL. The sequence is built from TRBV4-1 and TRBJ2-7, with the D gene too uncertain to name. Sequencing used naive CD4+ T cells sorted from blood. The sample's cell subset or site label is to be understood as: CD45RA+ positively selected. The TCR was taken from a man aged 18 to 29 in good health. The DNA reads TGCGCCAGCAGCCAAGATTTCCCTTTCTCCGGCTACGAGCAGTACTTC. Its protein is CASSQDFPFSGYEQYF.